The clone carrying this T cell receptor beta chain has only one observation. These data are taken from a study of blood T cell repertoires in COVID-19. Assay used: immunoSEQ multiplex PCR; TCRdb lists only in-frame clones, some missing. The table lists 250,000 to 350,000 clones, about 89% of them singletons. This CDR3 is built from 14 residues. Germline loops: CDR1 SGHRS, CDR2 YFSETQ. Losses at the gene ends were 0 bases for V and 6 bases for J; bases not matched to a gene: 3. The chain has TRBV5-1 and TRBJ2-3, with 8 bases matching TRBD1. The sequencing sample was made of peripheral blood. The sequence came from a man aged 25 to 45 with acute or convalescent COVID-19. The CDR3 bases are TGCGCCAGCAGCTTGGGCAGGGGGCGGGATACGCAGTATTTT. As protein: CASSLGRGRDTQYF. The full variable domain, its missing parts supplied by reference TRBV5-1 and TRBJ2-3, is KAGVTQTPRYLIKTRGQQVTLSCSPISGHRSVSWYQQTPGQGLQFLFEYFSETQRNKGNFPGRFSGRQFSNSRSEMNVSTLELGDSALYLCASSLGRGRDTQYFGPGTRLTVL.